A selection of T cell receptor beta chains follows, all from one sample in a study of a mutant IDH1 vaccine in newly diagnosed glioma. Profiling relied on immunoSEQ multiplex PCR, and the TCRdb table lists in-frame clones only, not all of them. The sample gives some 20,000 clones, roughly four fifths of which show up once; over 10% is in the top ten. Their specific antigens are unknown. The material sequenced was PBMCs, taken from a glioma patient whose treatment included an IDH1 peptide vaccine. The receptors here all came from a man younger than 45 with glioma. Each CDR3 is given with its conserved first and last residue. The order of the fields is D gene, J gene, clone size, V gene, CDR3 protein, CDR3 DNA. D genes are given only for firm matches. Size is stated for part of the rows, as once, few or many counts, or as a class when the clone is expanded.

NA	TRBJ1-2	NA	TRBV19	CASSPSGGGSYGYTF	TGTGCCAGTAGTCCCAGCGGGGGGGGTAGCTATGGCTACACCTTC
NA	TRBJ1-2	NA	TRBV7-9	CASSLGFYGYTF	TGTGCCAGCAGCTTGGGGTTCTATGGCTACACCTTC
NA	TRBJ1-5	NA	TRBV5-5	CASSERRTVIGNQPQHF	TGTGCCAGCAGCGAGAGACGGACAGTTATAGGCAATCAGCCCCAGCATTTT
NA	TRBJ1-1	large	TRBV14	CASSHDTVEAFF	TGTGCCAGCAGCCATGATACAGTTGAAGCTTTCTTT
NA	TRBJ2-3	NA	TRBV5-8	CASSLYVERPDTQYF	TGTGCCAGCAGCTTGTACGTAGAGAGGCCAGATACGCAGTATTTT
TRBD2	TRBJ2-3	NA	TRBV5-1	CASSSGTSGPSTDTQYF	TGCGCCAGCAGCTCAGGCACTAGCGGGCCCAGCACAGATACGCAGTATTTT
NA	TRBJ2-5	NA	TRBV7-2	CASSLVRGGGETQYF	TGTGCCAGCAGCTTAGTTCGGGGAGGCGGTGAGACCCAGTACTTC
NA	TRBJ2-2	once	TRBV13	CASSFGPAGELFF	TGTGCCAGCAGCTTCGGACCGGCCGGGGAGCTGTTTTTT
NA	TRBJ1-2	NA	TRBV18	CASSPLFGGQGYTF	TGTGCCAGCTCACCACTTTTCGGGGGGCAAGGCTACACCTTC
NA	TRBJ1-1	NA	TRBV19	CASSIMGNSNTEAFF	TGTGCCAGTAGTATAATGGGCAACTCGAACACTGAAGCTTTCTTT
NA	TRBJ2-2	few	TRBV4-2	CASSFRTSTGELFF	TGTGCCAGCAGCTTTAGGACCTCCACCGGGGAGCTGTTTTTT
TRBD1	TRBJ2-7	NA	TRBV27	CASSIGQGAYEQYF	TGTGCCAGCAGTATCGGACAGGGGGCTTACGAGCAGTACTTC
TRBD2	TRBJ2-1	NA	TRBV2	CASSGLAGHEQFF	TGTGCCAGTTCGGGACTAGCGGGACATGAGCAGTTCTTC
TRBD2	TRBJ2-5	few	TRBV7-9	CASSLIAGGETQYF	TGTGCCAGCAGCCTCATAGCGGGAGGAGAGACCCAGTACTTC
TRBD1	TRBJ1-2	once	TRBV18	CASSNTGTGGDGYTF	TGTGCCAGCTCTAACACCGGGACAGGGGGAGACGGCTACACCTTC
TRBD2	TRBJ2-7	medium-sized	TRBV6-6	CASRPREAGGYEQYF	TGTGCCAGCAGACCCCGTGAGGCGGGAGGCTACGAGCAGTACTTC
NA	TRBJ1-2	NA	TRBV5-4	CASSPPVLTGAYGYTF	TGTGCCAGCAGCCCCCCCGTGCTGACAGGAGCTTATGGCTACACCTTC
NA	TRBJ1-2	once	TRBV6-5	CASSYTTQGGYGYTF	TGTGCCAGCAGTTACACCACACAGGGCGGCTATGGCTACACCTTC
TRBD1	TRBJ2-7	NA	TRBV29-1	CSAYRGSFGEQYF	TGCAGCGCATACAGGGGTAGCTTCGGCGAGCAGTACTTC
TRBD1	TRBJ1-3	NA	TRBV7-8	CASSLGDRRNTIYF	TGTGCCAGCAGCTTAGGGGACAGGCGAAACACCATATATTTT
NA	TRBJ2-4	NA	TRBV13	CASSVGGRGAKNIQYF	TGTGCCAGCAGCGTAGGAGGGCGGGGAGCCAAAAACATTCAGTACTTC
TRBD2	TRBJ2-1	NA	TRBV14	CASSQGRLAEHNEQFF	TGTGCCAGCAGCCAAGGAAGACTAGCGGAACATAATGAGCAGTTCTTC
NA	TRBJ2-3	NA	TRBV12-5	CASGLVLGSDTQYF	TGTGCTAGTGGTTTGGTACTAGGTTCAGATACGCAGTATTTT
TRBD2	TRBJ2-3	NA	TRBV6-6	CASTSGRGVDTQYF	TGTGCCAGCACCTCTGGGAGGGGAGTGGATACGCAGTATTTT
NA	TRBJ2-2	few	TRBV9	CASRRAPPDTGELFF	TGTGCCAGCAGGCGGGCCCCCCCGGACACCGGGGAGCTGTTTTTT
TRBD2	TRBJ2-5	NA	TRBV5-4	CASSEGLAAGETQYF	TGTGCCAGCAGCGAGGGACTAGCGGCAGGAGAGACCCAGTACTTC
TRBD2	TRBJ2-3	NA	TRBV29-1	CSVDPSSGSTDTQYF	TGCAGCGTTGACCCATCTAGCGGTAGCACAGATACGCAGTATTTT